This is a list of T cell receptor beta chains from one sample in a study of blood T cells in healthy people across ages. A single record per CDR3 protein comes from TCRdb applying MiXCR to the 5' RACE reads. The table lists about 510,000 distinct CDR3 sequences, about 29% of them singletons. These data also featured in a second study, about T cells of mothers and their children.

The sample was blood. Receptors originate from a boy between 2 and 10 years old in good health. Both conserved end residues are part of each CDR3. The D gene is left open where the match is weak. Clone size is shown for a subset of rows, as once, few, many or a class of expanded clone.

v_gene: TRBV4-1; j_gene: TRBJ2-7; d_gene: NA; abundance: NA; CDR3nt: TGCGCCAGCAGCCCACTACAAGACAACACCTACGAGCAGTACTTC; CDR3aa: CASSPLQDNTYEQYF
v_gene: TRBV6-5; j_gene: TRBJ1-1; d_gene: NA; abundance: NA; CDR3nt: TGTGCCAGCAGTTATGGGGCAACTGAAGCTTTCTTT; CDR3aa: CASSYGATEAFF
v_gene: TRBV5-1; j_gene: TRBJ1-3; d_gene: NA; abundance: NA; CDR3nt: TGCGCCAGCAGTTTGCGGGAATCTGGAAACACCATATATTTT; CDR3aa: CASSLRESGNTIYF
v_gene: TRBV7-8; j_gene: TRBJ2-3; d_gene: NA; abundance: few; CDR3nt: TGTGCCAGCAGCTTATATGATACGCAGTATTTT; CDR3aa: CASSLYDTQYF
v_gene: TRBV13; j_gene: TRBJ2-2; d_gene: NA; abundance: few; CDR3nt: TGTGCCAGCAGCTTAACAGGGAAGTACACCGGGGAGCTGTTTTTT; CDR3aa: CASSLTGKYTGELFF
v_gene: TRBV19; j_gene: TRBJ1-5; d_gene: NA; abundance: few; CDR3nt: TGTGCCAGTAGTATCACTAGCAATCAGCCCCAGCATTTT; CDR3aa: CASSITSNQPQHF
v_gene: TRBV28; j_gene: TRBJ1-1; d_gene: TRBD1; abundance: NA; CDR3nt: TGTGCCAGCAGCCTCAGGGGGGTAGCTTTCTTT; CDR3aa: CASSLRGVAFF
v_gene: TRBV7-3; j_gene: TRBJ2-3; d_gene: TRBD2; abundance: NA; CDR3nt: TGTGCCAGCAGCCATAGCGGGGGGCGAGGAGATACGCAGTATTTT; CDR3aa: CASSHSGGRGDTQYF
v_gene: TRBV6-5; j_gene: TRBJ1-1; d_gene: NA; abundance: few; CDR3nt: TGTGCCAGCAGTGAGGACACGGGGGGTCGGGAAGCTTTCTTT; CDR3aa: CASSEDTGGREAFF
v_gene: TRBV3-1; j_gene: TRBJ2-7; d_gene: NA; abundance: few; CDR3nt: TGTGCCAGCAGCCAAGGGGTAACGGGACGGCGCTACGAGCAGTACTTC; CDR3aa: CASSQGVTGRRYEQYF
v_gene: TRBV28; j_gene: TRBJ2-7; d_gene: TRBD2; abundance: NA; CDR3nt: TGTGCCAGCAATACAGCGGGGGCGCCCTACGAGCAGTACTTC; CDR3aa: CASNTAGAPYEQYF
v_gene: TRBV29-1; j_gene: TRBJ1-2; d_gene: NA; abundance: few; CDR3nt: TGCAGCCCCGAGGAGCTCATGAACTATGGCTACACCTTC; CDR3aa: CSPEELMNYGYTF
v_gene: TRBV11-2; j_gene: TRBJ2-7; d_gene: NA; abundance: few; CDR3nt: TGTGCCAGCAGCTTAGGGGGGAGTATGTACGAGCAGTACTTC; CDR3aa: CASSLGGSMYEQYF
v_gene: TRBV5-1; j_gene: TRBJ1-5; d_gene: NA; abundance: few; CDR3nt: TGCGCCAGCAGCTTTCTGCCGCTATATGGCAATCAGCCCCAGCATTTT; CDR3aa: CASSFLPLYGNQPQHF
v_gene: TRBV29-1; j_gene: TRBJ2-5; d_gene: NA; abundance: few; CDR3nt: TGCAGCGTTTTGGAATTGGAGACCCAGTACTTC; CDR3aa: CSVLELETQYF
v_gene: TRBV2; j_gene: TRBJ1-1; d_gene: NA; abundance: NA; CDR3nt: TGTGCCAGCAGTGGGAAACAGGAATTT; CDR3aa: CASSGKQEF
v_gene: TRBV19; j_gene: TRBJ2-1; d_gene: NA; abundance: once; CDR3nt: TGTGCCAGTAGTATCGGCGCGGGGAGCTACAATGAGCAGTTCTTC; CDR3aa: CASSIGAGSYNEQFF
v_gene: TRBV12-3/TRBV12-4; j_gene: TRBJ2-5; d_gene: TRBD2; abundance: NA; CDR3nt: TGTGCCAGCAGTTCACCTAGCGGGCGGGAGACCCAGTACTTC; CDR3aa: CASSSPSGRETQYF
v_gene: TRBV2; j_gene: TRBJ2-5; d_gene: NA; abundance: NA; CDR3nt: TGTGCCAGCAGATGGGGGTTACAAGAGACCCAGTACTTC; CDR3aa: CASRWGLQETQYF
v_gene: TRBV3-1; j_gene: TRBJ2-5; d_gene: TRBD1; abundance: few; CDR3nt: TGTGCCAGCAGCCCCATCCGGGACAGCCAAGAGACCCAGTACTTC; CDR3aa: CASSPIRDSQETQYF
v_gene: TRBV10-3; j_gene: TRBJ1-1; d_gene: TRBD1; abundance: few; CDR3nt: TGTGCCATCAGGCTGGACAGGTCGGGAAGTGAAGCTTTCTTT; CDR3aa: CAIRLDRSGSEAFF
v_gene: TRBV11-2; j_gene: TRBJ1-2; d_gene: NA; abundance: NA; CDR3nt: TGTGCCAGCAGCAAACGGGGGACTGGCTACACCTTC; CDR3aa: CASSKRGTGYTF
v_gene: TRBV6-6; j_gene: TRBJ2-7; d_gene: NA; abundance: NA; CDR3nt: TGTGCCAGCAGTTACGGTTGGGACTCCTACGAGCAGTACTTC; CDR3aa: CASSYGWDSYEQYF
v_gene: TRBV28; j_gene: TRBJ1-2; d_gene: TRBD1; abundance: NA; CDR3nt: TGTGCCAGCAGTTTCAGGGGGAACCCCCGGGGCTACACCTTC; CDR3aa: CASSFRGNPRGYTF
v_gene: TRBV20-1; j_gene: TRBJ2-1; d_gene: TRBD2; abundance: NA; CDR3nt: TGCAGTGGGCGCGGGAGGGCGGGCGATGAGCAGTTCTTC; CDR3aa: CSGRGRAGDEQFF
v_gene: TRBV20-1; j_gene: TRBJ1-4; d_gene: NA; abundance: NA; CDR3nt: TGCAGTGCTAGAGAGTCAGGGACAACTAATGAAAAACTGCTTTTT; CDR3aa: CSARESGTTNEKLLF
v_gene: TRBV27; j_gene: TRBJ2-7; d_gene: NA; abundance: NA; CDR3nt: TGTGCCAGCAGGACCAAGGCGGGGTCCTACGAGCAGTACTTC; CDR3aa: CASRTKAGSYEQYF
v_gene: TRBV5-1; j_gene: TRBJ2-5; d_gene: TRBD2; abundance: NA; CDR3nt: TGCGCCAGCAGACCTCCGGGACTAGCGGGGGAGCCCCAGTACTTC; CDR3aa: CASRPPGLAGEPQYF
v_gene: TRBV12-3/TRBV12-4; j_gene: TRBJ2-5; d_gene: TRBD2; abundance: NA; CDR3nt: TGTGCCAGCAGTCCCCCTGGGACTAGCGGGAGGTTTGGGACCCAGTACTTC; CDR3aa: CASSPPGTSGRFGTQYF
v_gene: TRBV6-2/TRBV6-3; j_gene: TRBJ2-7; d_gene: TRBD2; abundance: NA; CDR3nt: TGTGCCAGCAGTTACCGGCTAGCGGAGACCTACGAGCAGTACTTC; CDR3aa: CASSYRLAETYEQYF
v_gene: TRBV10-3; j_gene: TRBJ2-3; d_gene: NA; abundance: NA; CDR3nt: TGTGCCATCGGACGGGACTGGAACACAGATACGCAGTATTTT; CDR3aa: CAIGRDWNTDTQYF
v_gene: TRBV29-1; j_gene: TRBJ2-5; d_gene: NA; abundance: NA; CDR3nt: TGCAGCGGACTGACAGAACAAGAGACCCAGTACTTC; CDR3aa: CSGLTEQETQYF
v_gene: TRBV7-2; j_gene: TRBJ2-3; d_gene: TRBD1; abundance: few; CDR3nt: TGTGCCAGCAGCTCCAGGGGGTCCTGGCCCACAGATACGCAGTATTTT; CDR3aa: CASSSRGSWPTDTQYF
v_gene: TRBV5-5; j_gene: TRBJ1-6; d_gene: TRBD1; abundance: NA; CDR3nt: TGTGCCAGCAGCAGAGAGTGGGACAGGGGAAACTCACCCCTCCACTTT; CDR3aa: CASSREWDRGNSPLHF
v_gene: TRBV5-5; j_gene: TRBJ1-1; d_gene: NA; abundance: few; CDR3nt: TGTGCCAGCAGCTTGATAGGCGGGACAATGAACACTGAAGCTTTCTTT; CDR3aa: CASSLIGGTMNTEAFF
v_gene: TRBV19; j_gene: TRBJ1-4; d_gene: NA; abundance: NA; CDR3nt: TGTGCCAGTACACCGGGCCCAGGTGAAAAACTGTTTTTT; CDR3aa: CASTPGPGEKLFF
v_gene: TRBV10-3; j_gene: TRBJ1-1; d_gene: NA; abundance: NA; CDR3nt: TGTGCCATCAGTGAGGGCACTGAAGCTTTCTTT; CDR3aa: CAISEGTEAFF
v_gene: TRBV20-1; j_gene: TRBJ1-2; d_gene: NA; abundance: NA; CDR3nt: TGCAGTGCTAGAGATTGGAGCGGGGATGGCTACACCTTC; CDR3aa: CSARDWSGDGYTF
v_gene: TRBV29-1; j_gene: TRBJ1-4; d_gene: NA; abundance: few; CDR3nt: TGCAGCGTATCGGACGCGAAGGGTGAAAAACTGTTTTTT; CDR3aa: CSVSDAKGEKLFF
v_gene: TRBV6-5; j_gene: TRBJ2-3; d_gene: TRBD1; abundance: NA; CDR3nt: TGTGCCAGCAGTTCGAGGACAGGTCATACAGATACGCAGTATTTT; CDR3aa: CASSSRTGHTDTQYF
v_gene: TRBV27; j_gene: TRBJ2-5; d_gene: TRBD2; abundance: NA; CDR3nt: TGTGCCAGCAGTTTATCGATGGGACTAGCCTCAGAGACCCAGTACTTC; CDR3aa: CASSLSMGLASETQYF
v_gene: TRBV20-1; j_gene: TRBJ2-6; d_gene: TRBD2; abundance: NA; CDR3nt: TGCAGTGCTAGAGATCCCACGCTAGCGGGAGCTGGGGCCAACGTCCTGACTTTC; CDR3aa: CSARDPTLAGAGANVLTF
v_gene: TRBV11-2; j_gene: TRBJ2-7; d_gene: TRBD2; abundance: NA; CDR3nt: TGTGCCAGCAGACGTAGCGGGAGAAGCTCCTACGAGCAGTACTTC; CDR3aa: CASRRSGRSSYEQYF
v_gene: TRBV7-3; j_gene: TRBJ2-5; d_gene: NA; abundance: few; CDR3nt: TGTGCCAGCAGCTTCGACTCCCGAGAGGCCCAGTACTTC; CDR3aa: CASSFDSREAQYF
v_gene: TRBV7-2; j_gene: TRBJ2-5; d_gene: TRBD1; abundance: few; CDR3nt: TGTGCCAGCAGCACAAACAGGGGGCGTGAGACCCAGTACTTC; CDR3aa: CASSTNRGRETQYF
v_gene: TRBV7-9; j_gene: TRBJ2-7; d_gene: NA; abundance: once; CDR3nt: TGTGCCAGCAGCTTAGTTCGGTGGGATTCTTCCTGCGAGCAGTACTTC; CDR3aa: CASSLVRWDSSCEQYF